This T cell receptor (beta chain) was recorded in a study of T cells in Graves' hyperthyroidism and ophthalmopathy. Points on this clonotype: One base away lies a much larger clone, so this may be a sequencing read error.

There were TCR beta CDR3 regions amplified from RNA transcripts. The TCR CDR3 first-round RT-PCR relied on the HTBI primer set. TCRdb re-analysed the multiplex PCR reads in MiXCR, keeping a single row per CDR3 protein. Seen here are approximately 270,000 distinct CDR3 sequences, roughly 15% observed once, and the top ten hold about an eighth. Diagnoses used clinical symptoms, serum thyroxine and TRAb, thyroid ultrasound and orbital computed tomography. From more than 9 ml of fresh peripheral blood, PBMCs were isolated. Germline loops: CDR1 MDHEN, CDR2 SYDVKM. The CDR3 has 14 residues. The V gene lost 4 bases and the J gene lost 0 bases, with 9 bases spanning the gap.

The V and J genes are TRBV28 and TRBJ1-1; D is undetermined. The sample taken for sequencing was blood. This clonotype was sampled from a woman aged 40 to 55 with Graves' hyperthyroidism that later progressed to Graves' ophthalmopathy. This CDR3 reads CASSYLWVNTEAFF. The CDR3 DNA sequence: TGTGCCAGCAGTTATTTATGGGTGAACACTGAAGCTTTCTTT.